This T cell receptor (beta chain) came from a study of T cells after yellow fever vaccination. Study-wide background: Researchers used SMART-Seq v4 Ultra Low Input to prepare fractions that had low cell numbers. Points from the study as a whole: A small proportion of clonotypes was detected in both the CD4 and CD8 compartments.

The sample holds many counts of this clonotype. Its antigen remains unidentified. The CDR3 runs to 13 residues. Germline V gene data show CDR1 as SGHTA and CDR2 as FQGNSA. V was cut by 3 bases and J by 6 bases, with 10 bases left in between. TCR cDNA was made by 5'RACE template switching, adding a universal primer site and UMIs. TCRdb reprocessed the 5' RACE reads via MiXCR and lists one record per CDR3 protein. Of 250,000 to 400,000 distinct CDR3 sequences in the sample, 4.1% were seen once. Here the sequenced sample was PBMCs, taken 5 days after the yellow fever booster vaccination. The TCR sequence derives from a man younger than 35 who received the YFV17D yellow fever vaccine. This chain connects TRBV7-2 to TRBJ2-3, with no clear D. The CDR3 DNA sequence: TGTGCCAGCAGCTTGACGGGTAGGGATACGCAGTATTTT. Translating gives CASSLTGRDTQYF.